These 19 T cell receptor beta chains originate from one sample sequenced in a study of OX40 agonist ivuxolimab in advanced cancers. Clones were sequenced by immunoSEQ multiplex PCR, and TCRdb holds only the in-frame ones, with some missing. The sample shows about 98,000 clones, 90% to 95% of them seen only once. The specimen was CD4+ or CD8+ T cells sorted from blood, collected in a trial of the OX40 agonist ivuxolimab. These receptors came from an adult with an advanced solid tumor such as melanoma, head and neck, liver or kidney cancer.

This chain connects TRBV28 to TRBJ2-3; no reliable D call. Germline CDR1 is MDHEN and CDR2 is SYDVKM. The V end was cut by 6 bases, the J end by 3 bases, with 4 bases between. The CDR3 covers 11 residues. The CDR3 loop is CASRTTDTQYF. The CDR3 bases are TGTGCCAGCAGGACTACAGATACGCAGTATTTT.

The V gene is TRBV28, the J gene TRBJ2-3; 8 nucleotides match TRBD2. The J segment lost 0 bases and the V segment lost 7 bases, leaving 9 bases of the junction unmatched. Looked up from germline, CDR1 is MDHEN and CDR2 is SYDVKM. The CDR3 totals 16 residues. CDR3 residues: CASNSGSGGSTDTQYF. Written as DNA, the CDR3 is TGTGCCAGCAATTCGGGGAGCGGGGGAAGCACAGATACGCAGTATTTT.

The CDR3 DNA is TGTGCCACCAGCAGCCGCCACAGGGCTAACTATGGCTACACCTTC. It codes for CATSSRHRANYGYTF. The chain carries TRBV15 and TRBJ1-2; weak D call: TRBD1 (6 bases). Germline V CDR1 and CDR2: LNHNV, YYDKDF (reference sequence). The CDR3 totals 15 residues. V gave up 3 bases and J gave up 0 bases, with 11 bases separating them.

The chain is built from TRBV4-2 and TRBJ1-1; D is undetermined. From germline, CDR1 is LGHNA and CDR2 YNFKEQ. Trimming took 0 bases from V and 0 from J, leaving 11 bases between them. The CDR3 contains 16 residues. CDR3 in amino acids: CASSQDGGKMNTEAFF. The DNA for the CDR3 is TGTGCCAGCAGCCAAGATGGCGGTAAAATGAACACTGAAGCTTTCTTT.

The CDR3 DNA sequence: TGTGCCAGCAGTTACTCGGGCACCGGGGGGGGCTACACCTTC. Translating it yields CASSYSGTGGGYTF. The chain has TRBV6-5 and TRBJ1-2; D perhaps matches TRBD1 (5 bases). Germline CDR1 is MNHEY and CDR2 is SVGAGI. Trimming cost V 0 bases and J 8 bases, with 13 bases left between them. CDR3 length: 14 residues.

The chain recombines TRBV9 with TRBJ2-1, with D unresolved. The CDR3 runs 15 residues. Looked up from germline, CDR1 is SGDLS and CDR2 is YYNGEE. Trimming removed 0 bases at V and 0 bases at J, with 7 bases between. CDR3 nucleotides: TGTGCCAGCAGCGTAGAATTGAGCTCCTACAATGAGCAGTTCTTC. This gives the protein CASSVELSSYNEQFF.

The V and J genes are TRBV5-1 and TRBJ2-2, with D uncertain. The CDR3 totals 13 residues. The germline CDR1 and CDR2 sequences are SGHRS and YFSETQ. Between the trimmed V and J ends, which lost 4 bases and 4 bases, there was a span of 8 bases. Here the CDR3 reads CASSDTRTGELFF. The CDR3 nucleotides read TGCGCCAGCAGCGATACTCGCACCGGGGAGCTGTTTTTT.

The chain links TRBV2 to TRBJ1-1; 10 bases agree with TRBD1. V was clipped by 6 bases and J by 4 bases; unmatched bases: 2. The CDR3 contains 13 residues. The germline V gene has CDR1 SNHLY and CDR2 FYNNEI. CDR3 protein: CASRGTGATEAFF. CDR3 nucleotide sequence: TGTGCCAGCAGGGGGACAGGGGCCACTGAAGCTTTCTTT.

V gene TRBV5-1 combines with J gene TRBJ2-1; D gene ambiguous. The CDR3 spans 13 residues. Germline-derived CDR1 and CDR2 are SGHRS and YFSETQ. Trimming took 0 bases from V and 8 from J, leaving 9 bases between them. CDR3 amino acids: CASSLGQADEQFF. The CDR3 DNA follows: TGCGCCAGCAGCTTGGGCCAGGCGGATGAGCAGTTCTTC.

This clone was counted once. The rearrangement joins TRBV11-3 to TRBJ2-3, with D perhaps given as TRBD1 or TRBD2 (5 bases each). The CDR3 spans 14 residues. V was clipped by 1 base and J by 3 bases, with 8 bases between them. Looked up from germline, CDR1 is SGHNT and CDR2 is YENEEA. The CDR3 DNA is TGTGCCAGCAGCTTAGTGGGGGTTACAGATACGCAGTATTTT. Translating it yields CASSLVGVTDTQYF.

The genes are TRBV4-1 and TRBJ1-2; perhaps TRBD1 as D (5 bases). The CDR3 spans 16 residues. V was trimmed by 4 bases and J by 4 bases, leaving 19 bases between them. The germline V gene has CDR1 MGHRA and CDR2 YSYEKL. CDR3 DNA sequence: TGCGCCAGCAGCCGAGGTGGTGGGCACGGGGCCTATGGCTACACCTTC. It specifies CASSRGGGHGAYGYTF.

The rearrangement uses TRBV4-2 and TRBJ2-1, with 7 bases fitting TRBD2. The germline V gene has CDR1 LGHNA and CDR2 YNFKEQ. The CDR3 has 15 amino acids. V dropped 5 bases and J dropped 6; count of bases not matched to a gene: 10. As DNA, the CDR3 is TGTGCCAGCAGCGAAGGGCTAGCGGACCTCAATGAGCAGTTCTTC. Its protein is CASSEGLADLNEQFF.

The gene calls are TRBV7-2 and TRBJ2-1; TRBD2 might be the D (6 bases). In germline, CDR1 is SGHTA, CDR2 FQGNSA. The CDR3 loop spans 15 amino acids. V was cut by 5 bases and J by 9 bases, with 20 bases left in between. CDR3 coding DNA: TGTGCCAGCAGCGAACGACTAGTAACCTCTATTGAGCAGTTCTTC. Its translation: CASSERLVTSIEQFF.

This chain connects TRBV4-2 to TRBJ1-5; possibly TRBD1 for D (5 bases). Looked up from germline, CDR1 is LGHNA and CDR2 is YNFKEQ. There are 15 residues in the CDR3. V gave up 4 bases and J gave up 2 bases, with 12 bases separating them. The CDR3 sequence: CASSLGGKGNQPQHF. In DNA, the CDR3 is TGTGCCAGCAGCCTTGGGGGGAAGGGCAATCAGCCCCAGCATTTT.

The rearrangement links TRBV9 to TRBJ2-1, with 12 bases lining up with TRBD2. In germline, CDR1 is SGDLS, CDR2 YYNGEE. With V trimmed by 4 bases and J by 4 bases, 9 bases remained unmatched. This CDR3 region has 17 residues. CDR3 DNA sequence: TGTGCCAGCAGCCCACCCTCCGGGACTAGCGGGTACAATGAGCAGTTCTTC. Translated, it gives CASSPPSGTSGYNEQFF.

The chain carries TRBV7-8 and TRBJ1-5; D unclear. Between the trimmed V and J ends, which lost 3 bases and 1 base, there was a span of 13 bases. This CDR3 spans 16 amino acids. CDR1 SGHVS and CDR2 FQNEAQ come from the germline V gene. The CDR3, as DNA: TGTGCCAGCAGCTTCCGCAGCACAAGCAGCAATCAGCCCCAGCATTTT. Translated: CASSFRSTSSNQPQHF.

The chain has TRBV2 and TRBJ1-3; a possible D gene is TRBD1 (6 bases). This CDR3 region has 13 residues. Trimming removed 4 bases at V and 8 bases at J, with 12 bases between. Germline loops: CDR1 SNHLY, CDR2 FYNNEI. This CDR3 is CASSAQGIDTIYF. For the CDR3, the DNA is TGTGCCAGCAGTGCACAGGGCATAGACACCATATATTTT.

Only one count was recorded for this clone. This chain uses TRBV20-1 with TRBJ1-3; D is uncertain. The V gene's germline CDR1 is DFQATT and CDR2 SNEGSKA (reference sequence). Trimming pared 6 bases from V and 7 bases from J, leaving 10 bases between. CDR3 length: 11 residues. The CDR3 DNA reads as TGCAGTGCCACCTTCGGGAACACCATATATTTT. This translates into CSATFGNTIYF.

This sequence joins TRBV7-9 and TRBJ2-5; D gene unclear. The germline V gene encodes CDR1 SEHNR and CDR2 FQNEAQ (reference sequence). The CDR3 extends over 12 amino acids. Deletions cut 2 bases from V and 2 bases from J, with 3 bases between. The CDR3 DNA sequence: TGTGCCAGCAGCTTAATACAAGAGACCCAGTACTTC. Its protein product is CASSLIQETQYF.